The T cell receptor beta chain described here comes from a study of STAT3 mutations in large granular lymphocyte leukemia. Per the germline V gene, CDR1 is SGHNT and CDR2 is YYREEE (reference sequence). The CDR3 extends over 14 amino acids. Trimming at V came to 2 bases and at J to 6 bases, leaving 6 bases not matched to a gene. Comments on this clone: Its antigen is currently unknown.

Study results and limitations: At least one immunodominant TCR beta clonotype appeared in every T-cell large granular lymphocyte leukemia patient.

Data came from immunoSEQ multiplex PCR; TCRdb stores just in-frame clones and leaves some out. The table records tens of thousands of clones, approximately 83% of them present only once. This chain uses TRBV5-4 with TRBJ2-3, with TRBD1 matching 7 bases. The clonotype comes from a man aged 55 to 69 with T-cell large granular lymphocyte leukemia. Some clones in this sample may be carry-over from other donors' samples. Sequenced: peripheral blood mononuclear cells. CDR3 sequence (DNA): TGTGCCAGCAGCTTCGGGACAGCCCCCGATACGCAGTATTTT. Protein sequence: CASSFGTAPDTQYF. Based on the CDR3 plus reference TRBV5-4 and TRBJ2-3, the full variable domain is ETGVTQSPTHLIKTRGQQVTLRCSSQSGHNTVSWYQQALGQGPQFIFQYYREEENGRGNFPPRFSGLQFPNYSSELNVNALELDDSALYLCASSFGTAPDTQYFGPGTRLTVL.